These 30 T cell receptor beta chains share one sample of origin, sequenced in a study of ipilimumab plus nivolumab after autologous stem cell transplantation. Repertoires were generated with immunoSEQ multiplex PCR, while TCRdb's copy carries only in-frame clones and drops some. The repertoire includes around 9,300 clones, roughly three quarters of them detected once, and approximately 21% sits in the top ten. The sequenced sample was PBMCs, obtained in a trial of ipilimumab plus nivolumab as post-transplant consolidation. Every receptor here comes from a female donor with multiple myeloma.

The count of this clone is one. This chain links TRBV6-5 with TRBJ1-5, with a tentative D call TRBD1 (6 bases). The ends were cut back, 4 bases at V and 2 bases at J, with 6 bases in the middle. The CDR3 extends over 13 amino acids. Germline CDR1 is MNHEY and CDR2 is SVGAGI. DNA for the CDR3: TGTGCCAGCAGTTCAGGGGGCAATCAGCCCCAGCATTTT. It is translated as CASSSGGNQPQHF.

This CDR3 reads CASSPPVTLGAFF. The CDR3 nucleotides read TGTGCCAGCTCACCACCTGTAACATTGGGGGCTTTCTTT. J is TRBJ1-1 and V is TRBV18; D gene uncertain. This CDR3 region has 13 residues. Deletions cut 0 bases from V and 11 bases from J, with 13 bases between. In germline, CDR1 is KGHSH, CDR2 LQKENI.

V is TRBV6-5 and J is TRBJ2-7; D gene unclear. V was cut by 1 base and J by 0 bases, with 10 bases left in between. Germline values: CDR1 MNHEY, CDR2 SVGAGI. The CDR3 covers 15 residues. The CDR3 loop is CASSYFPDSSYEQYF. DNA of the CDR3: TGTGCCAGCAGTTACTTTCCGGATAGCTCCTACGAGCAGTACTTC.

This clone was seen once. The CDR3 region has the DNA TGTGCCAGCAGTGGACAGGGGAACACTGAAGCTTTCTTT. Translating it yields CASSGQGNTEAFF. J is TRBJ1-1 and V is TRBV25-1; 7 nucleotides align to TRBD1. Losses at the gene ends were 4 bases for V and 1 base for J; bases not matched to a gene: 0. From germline, CDR1 is MGHDK and CDR2 SYGVNS. There are 13 residues in the CDR3.

This clone was counted a few times. A much larger clone differs from this one at a single base, so this may be a read error. The genes are TRBV5-4 and TRBJ1-3; no clear D. The germline gives CDR1 SGHNT, CDR2 YYREEE (reference sequence). The CDR3 extends over 17 amino acids. The CDR3: CASSQDLPRSSGNTIYF. The DNA of the CDR3 is TGCGCCAGCAGCCAAGATCTCCCGCGAAGCTCTGGAAACACCATATATTTT.

The genes are TRBV19 and TRBJ2-3, with D uncertain. Trimming pared 1 base from V and 2 bases from J, leaving 10 bases between. CDR1 and CDR2 from the germline V gene are LNHDA and SQIVND (reference sequence). The CDR3 covers 15 residues. Written as DNA, the CDR3 is TGTGCCAGTAGTATAGCTGGCGCCAACACAGATACGCAGTATTTT. It translates to CASSIAGANTDTQYF.

This sequence joins TRBV7-3 and TRBJ2-3; no reliable D call. This CDR3 is 13 amino acids long. CDR1 is SGHTA, CDR2 FQGTGA, per germline. Trimming took 5 bases from V and 0 from J, leaving 6 bases between them. CDR3 DNA sequence: TGTGCCAGCAGCGACTTAAGCACAGATACGCAGTATTTT. Translation gives CASSDLSTDTQYF.

This clone is medium-sized. The genes are TRBV5-1 and TRBJ2-1, with 9 bases aligning to TRBD2. Germline CDR1 SGHRS, CDR2 YFSETQ. After removal of 4 bases from V and 7 bases from J, the junction contained 12 bases not matched to a gene. The CDR3 has 16 amino acids. The CDR3 is CASSREAGGPSNEQFF. CDR3 DNA: TGCGCCAGCAGCAGGGAGGCGGGAGGGCCTAGTAATGAGCAGTTCTTC.

V is TRBV6-5 and J is TRBJ2-5, with 7 positions matching TRBD2. Germline CDR1 MNHEY, CDR2 SVGAGI. V lost 6 bases, J lost 5 bases, and 12 bases stayed unmatched. This CDR3 is built from 15 residues. The CDR3 nucleotides read TGTGCCAGCAGCGCCCTGGGGCGGGAGTGGGAGACCCAGTACTTC. Its protein is CASSALGREWETQYF.

This clone was observed a few times. The chain uses TRBV9 and TRBJ1-2, with D unresolved. The CDR3 is made up of 13 amino acids. V was clipped by 0 bases and J by 4 bases, with 7 bases between them. Germline V CDR1 and CDR2: SGDLS, YYNGEE. CDR3 protein: CASSVAGGYGYTF. As DNA, the CDR3 is TGTGCCAGCAGCGTAGCCGGTGGCTATGGCTACACCTTC.

As regards this clone: An end of the junction does not agree with germline; a read error may underlie this. J is TRBJ2-2 and V is TRBV5-3; TRBD2 matches 10 bases. TRBV5-3 is recorded as an ORF, its role being uncertain. This CDR3 comprises 14 residues. CDR3 residues: CASSLEGLARELFF. The CDR3 DNA is TGTGCCAGCAGCTTGGAGGGACTAGCGAGGGAGCTGTTTTTT.

V and J are TRBV7-2 and TRBJ1-5; D gene uncertain. This CDR3 region has 14 residues. CDR1 and CDR2 (germline): SGHTA, FQGNSA. Trimming stripped 1 base from V and 0 bases from J, with 4 bases between. CDR3 sequence: CASSLVGSNQPQHF. The CDR3 nucleotides are TGTGCCAGCAGCTTAGTGGGTAGCAATCAGCCCCAGCATTTT.

CDR3 region: CASSPGGETQYF. DNA of the CDR3: TGTGCCAGTAGTCCTGGGGGGGAGACCCAGTACTTC. The chain recombines TRBV19 with TRBJ2-5; a possible D gene is TRBD2 (6 bases). Trimming removed 5 bases from V and 5 bases from J, with 9 bases in between. This CDR3 is 12 amino acids long. Germline CDR1 reads LNHDA; CDR2 reads SQIVND (reference sequence).

The gene calls are TRBV11-3 and TRBJ2-7; D unresolved. Germline values: CDR1 SGHNT, CDR2 YENEEA. Between the trimmed V and J ends, which lost 2 bases and 2 bases, there was a span of 16 bases. The CDR3 covers 16 residues. CDR3 sequence reads: CASSLSTQSTAYEQYF. In DNA form, the CDR3 reads TGTGCCAGCAGCTTATCGACACAGAGTACTGCCTACGAGCAGTACTTC.

The chain combines TRBV7-9 with TRBJ2-2, with no clear D. Germline V gene data show CDR1 as SEHNR and CDR2 as FQNEAQ (reference sequence). This CDR3 comprises 14 residues. Trimming pared 1 base from V and 1 base from J, leaving 4 bases between. CDR3 nucleotide sequence: TGTGCCAGCAGCTTAGATTGGAACACCGGGGAGCTGTTTTTT. Protein sequence: CASSLDWNTGELFF. Full variable domain (outside the CDR3, taken from reference TRBV7-9 and TRBJ2-2): DTGVSQNPRHKITKRGQNVTFRCDPISEHNRLYWYRQTLGQGPEFLTYFQNEAQLEKSRLLSDRFSAERPKGSFSTLEIQRTEQGDSAMYLCASSLDWNTGELFFGEGSRLTVL.

This chain links TRBV2 with TRBJ1-1; 8 nucleotides line up with TRBD1. The V gene end was trimmed by 3 bases and the J gene end by 3 bases; junction bases not matched to a gene: 3. This CDR3 spans 14 amino acids. CDR1 and CDR2 (germline): SNHLY, FYNNEI. This chain's CDR3 is CASSDQGAYTEAFF. The CDR3, as DNA: TGTGCCAGCAGTGACCAGGGGGCTTACACTGAAGCTTTCTTT.

The V gene is TRBV4-3, the J gene TRBJ2-7; TRBD1 might be the D (5 bases). There are 13 residues in the CDR3. CDR1 LGHNA and CDR2 YSLEER come from the germline V gene. Trimming pared 0 bases from V and 2 bases from J, leaving 5 bases between. The DNA of the CDR3 is TGCGCCAGCAGCCAAGACAGGGCCTACGAGCAGTACTTC. It codes for CASSQDRAYEQYF.

The chain has TRBV30 and TRBJ1-6, with D tentatively TRBD1 (6 bases). Trimming cost V 6 bases and J 8 bases, with 14 bases left between them. The length of the CDR3 is 13 residues. CDR1 and CDR2 (germline): GTSNPN, SVGIG (reference sequence). CDR3 coding DNA: TGTGCCTGCACGCTAAACAGGGATTCACCCCTCCACTTT. Residues: CACTLNRDSPLHF. Variable domain in full (rest from reference TRBV30 and TRBJ1-6): SQTIHQWPATLVQPVGSPLSLECTVEGTSNPNLYWYRQAAGRGLQLLFYSVGIGQISSEVPQNLSASRPQDRQFILSSKKLLLSDSGFYLCACTLNRDSPLHFGNGTRLTVT.

This clone was seen only a few times. The rearrangement links TRBV5-4 to TRBJ2-2; 7 positions match TRBD1. With 4 bases clipped from V and 1 base from J, the junction kept 7 bases outside the gene matches. The CDR3 spans 16 residues. In germline, CDR1 is SGHNT, CDR2 YYREEE (reference sequence). CDR3 bases: TGTGCCAGCAGCCCCCAGGGGGATTGGAACACCGGGGAGCTGTTTTTT. Amino acid sequence: CASSPQGDWNTGELFF. The full variable domain, completed using reference TRBV5-4 and TRBJ2-2, is ETGVTQSPTHLIKTRGQQVTLRCSSQSGHNTVSWYQQALGQGPQFIFQYYREEENGRGNFPPRFSGLQFPNYSSELNVNALELDDSALYLCASSPQGDWNTGELFFGEGSRLTVL.

Within the sample, this clone is medium-sized (0.01 to 0.1%). Other DNA variants within this sample encode the same CDR3. The chain links TRBV27 to TRBJ1-2, with 7 bases that match TRBD1. CDR1 and CDR2 from the germline V gene are MNHEY and SMNVEV (reference sequence). The CDR3 contains 12 residues. The V gene end was trimmed by 5 bases and the J gene end by 14 bases; junction bases not matched to a gene: 11. The CDR3 here is CASSPPGQAGTF. CDR3 bases: TGTGCCAGCAGTCCCCCTGGACAGGCTGGGACCTTC.

The CDR3 is CASSLDPITPFRASEQYF. The CDR3 coding sequence is TGTGCCAGCAGCTTGGATCCCATCACGCCGTTCAGGGCATCCGAGCAGTACTTC. This chain uses TRBV5-4 with TRBJ2-7, with D perhaps matching TRBD1 (5 bases). Germline CDR1 is SGHNT and CDR2 is YYREEE (reference sequence). The CDR3 extends over 18 amino acids. V was cut by 0 bases and J by 6 bases, with 25 bases left in between. Full variable domain (outside the CDR3, taken from reference TRBV5-4 and TRBJ2-7): ETGVTQSPTHLIKTRGQQVTLRCSSQSGHNTVSWYQQALGQGPQFIFQYYREEENGRGNFPPRFSGLQFPNYSSELNVNALELDDSALYLCASSLDPITPFRASEQYFGPGTRLTVT.

The chain couples TRBV28 to TRBJ1-5; TRBD1 matches at 7 bases. The CDR3 is 14 residues long. Germline values: CDR1 MDHEN, CDR2 SYDVKM. V gave up 8 bases and J gave up 3 bases; unmatched junction bases: 7. In DNA, the CDR3 is TGTGCCAGCTGGGGACAGTGGGACAATCAGCCCCAGCATTTT. It translates to CASWGQWDNQPQHF.

This chain joins TRBV6-5 and TRBJ2-7; perhaps TRBD1 as D (5 bases). Trimming removed 3 bases at V and 3 bases at J, with 12 bases between. Per germline, CDR1 MNHEY and CDR2 SVGAGI. The length of the CDR3 is 14 residues. CDR3 sequence (DNA): TGTGCCAGCAGTTATGGCCCCGACAGCTACGAGCAGTACTTC. This translates into CASSYGPDSYEQYF.

This clone has only a few counts. This sample includes further DNA sequences coding for the same CDR3. The chain employs TRBV27 and TRBJ2-1, with 10 bases lining up with TRBD1. The CDR3 consists of 18 residues. CDR1 and CDR2 (germline): MNHEY, SMNVEV (reference sequence). Losses at the gene ends were 6 bases for V and 4 bases for J; bases not matched to a gene: 15. The CDR3 DNA reads as TGTGCCAGCAGAAAGACAGGGGGCCTTCTTCTGGGTTACAATGAGCAGTTCTTC. Protein sequence: CASRKTGGLLLGYNEQFF.

The CDR3 loop reads CASSPQPPLMNTGELFF. In DNA, the CDR3 is TGTGCCAGCAGCCCCCAGCCCCCACTAATGAACACCGGGGAGCTGTTTTTT. The rearrangement joins TRBV7-3 to TRBJ2-2; D not certain. This CDR3 is built from 17 residues. Per germline, CDR1 SGHTA and CDR2 FQGTGA. Deletions cut 5 bases from V and 1 base from J, with 17 bases between.

V and J are TRBV7-2 and TRBJ2-5; 9 bases map to TRBD2. This CDR3 spans 14 amino acids. The V segment lost 7 bases and the J segment 9 bases; nucleotides outside the gene matches: 12. Germline V gene sequence: CDR1 SGHTA, CDR2 FQGNSA. The CDR3 reads CASNQVAGVVAQYF. CDR3 nucleotides: TGTGCCAGCAACCAGGTAGCGGGAGTGGTGGCCCAGTACTTC.

This clone ranks as large (0.1 to 1%). The CDR3 DNA follows: TGTGCCAGCAGCTTTTTTGTGACAACGAACACCGGGGAGCTGTTTTTT. This sequence encodes CASSFFVTTNTGELFF. The rearrangement joins TRBV7-7 to TRBJ2-2, with D uncertain. Deletions cut 3 bases from V and 0 bases from J, with 11 bases between. CDR1 and CDR2 from the germline V gene are SSHAT and FNYEAQ (reference sequence). The CDR3 runs 16 residues.

This chain links TRBV5-6 with TRBJ1-2; D not resolved. The CDR3 length is 12 residues. Germline V lookup: CDR1 SGHDT, CDR2 YYEEEE. The V and J ends lost 2 bases and 4 bases respectively, with 6 bases between them. In nucleotides, the CDR3 is TGTGCCAGCAGCTTCCGAGGCTATGGCTACACCTTC. Protein: CASSFRGYGYTF.

The rearrangement uses TRBV19 and TRBJ2-6; D might be TRBD2 (7 bases). V was pared by 6 bases and J by 4 bases, with 19 bases between. The CDR3 totals 17 residues. Per germline, CDR1 LNHDA and CDR2 SQIVND (reference sequence). The CDR3 DNA follows: TGTGCCAGTAGAGGCTACAGGGACTACTCCGGGGCCAACGTCCTGACTTTC. It translates to CASRGYRDYSGANVLTF.

This clone is classed as medium-sized. The V call is TRBV4-1, the J call TRBJ1-5, with 7 positions matching TRBD1. In germline, CDR1 is MGHRA, CDR2 YSYEKL. Trimming removed 0 bases from V and 7 bases from J; junction bases left unmatched: 3. The CDR3 covers 14 residues. Here the CDR3 reads CASSQETGPQPQHF. The CDR3 DNA reads TGCGCCAGCAGCCAAGAGACAGGGCCCCAGCCCCAGCATTTT.